This TCR beta chain was obtained from a study of blood T cell repertoires in COVID-19. Using immunoSEQ multiplex PCR, the repertoire was profiled, and TCRdb retains in-frame clones only, with some absent. The data contain over 150,000 clones, over 60% of them singletons. Germline loops: CDR1 LNHDA, CDR2 SQIVND (reference sequence). V trimming: 8 bases; J trimming: 3 bases; junction bases outside the gene matches: 2. The CDR3 loop spans 12 amino acids. The TCR was taken from a woman of 80 years or more with acute or convalescent COVID-19. Sequencing was done on a sample of peripheral blood. The rearrangement links TRBV19 to TRBJ2-3; TRBD2 matches 7 bases. The CDR3 reads CASGGETDTQYF. CDR3 DNA sequence: TGTGCCAGTGGGGGGGAGACAGATACGCAGTATTTT.